Following are 7 T cell receptor beta chains from one sample sequenced in a study of blood T cell repertoires in COVID-19. Repertoires were generated with immunoSEQ multiplex PCR, while TCRdb's copy carries only in-frame clones and drops some. Of about 250,000 clones in the sample, 84% were seen once. The sequencing input was peripheral blood. These receptor sequences come from an older person with COVID-19, enrolled during active disease.

The V gene is TRBV5-5, the J gene TRBJ2-3, with D hard to call. The V gene's germline CDR1 is SGHKS and CDR2 YYEKEE (reference sequence). Trimming shortened V by 7 bases and J by 1 base, and 7 bases separated the two germline ends. The CDR3 contains 12 residues. The CDR3 DNA follows: TGTGCCAGCCGAGAGGGCACAGATACGCAGTATTTT. It yields the protein CASREGTDTQYF.

The chain carries TRBV5-4 and TRBJ1-1, with TRBD1 matching 7 bases. The CDR3 is 15 residues long. The V segment lost 0 bases and the J segment 6 bases; nucleotides outside the gene matches: 8. The germline gives CDR1 SGHNT, CDR2 YYREEE (reference sequence). CDR3 sequence: CASSLAAGGLSEAFF. As DNA, the CDR3 is TGTGCCAGCAGCTTGGCGGCAGGGGGGTTGTCTGAAGCTTTCTTT.

The chain links TRBV15 to TRBJ1-1; 7 bases map to TRBD1. Per germline, CDR1 LNHNV and CDR2 YYDKDF (reference sequence). Trimming cost V 0 bases and J 6 bases; bases outside gene matches: 10. The CDR3 has 16 residues. This chain's CDR3 is CATSRDRQGVGAEAFF. The CDR3 DNA reads TGTGCCACCAGCAGAGATCGGCAGGGGGTCGGTGCTGAAGCTTTCTTT. Variable domain in full (rest from reference TRBV15 and TRBJ1-1): DAMVIQNPRYQVTQFGKPVTLSCSQTLNHNVMYWYQQKSSQAPKLLFHYYDKDFNNEADTPDNFQSRRPNTSFCFLDIRSPGLGDTAMYLCATSRDRQGVGAEAFFGQGTRLTVV.

The chain employs TRBV4-3 and TRBJ1-6; no firm D call. The ends were cut back, 4 bases at V and 14 bases at J, with 21 bases in the middle. CDR1 and CDR2 from the germline V gene are LGHNA and YSLEER. The length of the CDR3 is 15 residues. The CDR3 region has the DNA TGCGCCAGCAGCCCGCGCTATTCCCCCGGGGAGGCCCTCCACTTT. Its translation is CASSPRYSPGEALHF.

CDR3 residues: CASSFRRFSGELFF. The CDR3 DNA is TGTGCCAGCAGCTTTAGGCGCTTCTCGGGGGAACTGTTTTTT. V gene TRBV5-6 combines with J gene TRBJ1-4, with D possibly being TRBD1 (5 bases). The CDR3 is 14 residues long. In germline, CDR1 is SGHDT, CDR2 YYEEEE. V was pared by 2 bases and J by 12 bases, with 17 bases between. The variable domain in full, completed from reference TRBV5-6 and TRBJ1-4, reads DAGVTQSPTHLIKTRGQQVTLRCSPKSGHDTVSWYQQALGQGPQFIFQYYEEEERQRGNFPDRFSGHQFPNYSSELNVNALLLGDSALYLCASSFRRFSGELFFGSGTQLSVL.

The chain couples TRBV7-3 to TRBJ2-3; D not certain. V was cut by 4 bases and J by 2 bases, with 10 bases left in between. The CDR3 has 14 residues. Germline V gives CDR1 SGHTA, CDR2 FQGTGA. The CDR3 bases are TGTGCCAGCAGCTCCACCACAACCACAGATACGCAGTATTTT. Its translation is CASSSTTTTDTQYF.

The DNA for the CDR3 is TGTGCCAGCTCGCGGGACCAGGAGCCCTCCTATAATTCACCCCTCCACTTT. It specifies CASSRDQEPSYNSPLHF. This chain joins TRBV18 and TRBJ1-6; D is possibly TRBD1 (5 bases). The CDR3 is 17 amino acids. Germline-derived CDR1 and CDR2 are KGHSH and LQKENI. V was shortened by 6 bases and J by 0 bases, with 15 bases between the two germline ends.